This T cell receptor beta chain was observed in a study of blood T cell repertoires in COVID-19. Sequencing used immunoSEQ multiplex PCR; TCRdb keeps in-frame clones, though not all of them. This table holds around 260,000 clones, around nine tenths found once. This CDR3 is built from 11 residues. Germline-derived CDR1 and CDR2 are DFQATT and SNEGSKA (reference sequence). The V end lost 0 bases, the J end lost 8 bases, and 5 bases lay between the germline ends. This sequence originates from an older woman with COVID-19, enrolled during active disease. Sequenced material: peripheral blood. The chain employs TRBV20-1 and TRBJ1-3; no clear D gene. CDR3 in DNA: TGCAGTGCTAGAGATACGGACACCATATATTTT. Its protein product is CSARDTDTIYF.